Listed here are 5 T cell receptor beta chains from one sample, sequenced in a study of T cell repertoires in cytomegalovirus infection. Each CDR3 protein gets one entry after TCRdb re-called the reads with MiXCR. This sample has about 190,000 distinct CDR3 sequences, with roughly 27% found just once. The specimen sequenced was PBMCs. The receptors here all came from a human donor in good health (CMV status not recorded). Some clones in this sample may be carry-over from other donors' samples.

The gene calls are TRBV29-1 and TRBJ1-4, with 7 bases identical to TRBD1. CDR1 is SQVTM, CDR2 ANQGSEA, per germline. Trimming removed 7 bases from V and 5 bases from J; junction bases left unmatched: 7. The CDR3 is made up of 13 amino acids. The CDR3 protein is CSAGQALNEKLFF. CDR3 nucleotides: TGCAGCGCCGGACAGGCCCTGAATGAAAAACTGTTTTTT.

This clonotype has at least ten counts. V usage is TRBV7-2 and J usage is TRBJ2-5, with 7 bases aligning to TRBD1. Germline V CDR1 and CDR2: SGHTA, FQGNSA. This CDR3 has 19 residues. V lost 5 bases to trimming and J lost 2 bases; unmatched junction nucleotides: 20. The CDR3 here is CASSPFFSLRDRKQETQYF. The DNA for the CDR3 is TGTGCCAGCAGCCCCTTCTTTTCTCTCCGGGACAGAAAACAAGAGACCCAGTACTTC. The full variable domain, rest sourced from reference TRBV7-2 and TRBJ2-5, is GAGVSQSPSNKVTEKGKDVELRCDPISGHTALYWYRQSLGQGLEFLIYFQGNSAPDKSGLPSDRFSAERTGGSVSTLTIQRTQQEDSAVYLCASSPFFSLRDRKQETQYFGPGTRLLVL.

To note about this clonotype: A read error may explain this, as a much larger clone is one base away. The chain joins TRBV7-2 to TRBJ1-2; no clear D. Germline CDR1 is SGHTA and CDR2 is FQGNSA. V lost 3 bases to trimming and J lost 4 bases, with 27 bases between them. The CDR3 loop spans 19 amino acids. The CDR3 sequence is CASSFTRSPAVSSSYGYTF. The CDR3 DNA is TGTGCCAGCAGCTTTACTCGCAGCCCGGCAGTATCCTCTTCCTATGGCTACACCTTC. Full variable domain (missing parts from reference TRBV7-2 and TRBJ1-2): GAGVSQSPSNKVTEKGKDVELRCDPISGHTALYWYRQSLGQGLEFLIYFQGNSAPDKSGLPSDRFSAERTGGSVSTLTIQRTQQEDSAVYLCASSFTRSPAVSSSYGYTFGSGTRLTVV.

In its sample, this clonotype was seen many times. The chain employs TRBV20-1 and TRBJ1-2, with D perhaps TRBD1 (6 bases). Germline V lookup: CDR1 DFQATT, CDR2 SNEGSKA (reference sequence). The CDR3 spans 14 residues. V shed 6 bases and J shed 7 bases, with 21 bases lying between them. CDR3 loop: CSAKRPTGIVGYTF. Written as DNA, the CDR3 is TGCAGTGCCAAGAGACCCACAGGGATAGTTGGCTACACCTTC.

This clonotype has a count of ten or more. The genes are TRBV7-8 and TRBJ1-2; 7 bases are a match to TRBD1. After removal of 1 base from V and 4 bases from J, the junction contained 3 bases not matched to a gene. The CDR3 loop spans 14 amino acids. Germline CDR1 and CDR2: SGHVS and FQNEAQ. CDR3 in DNA: TGTGCCAGCAGCTTAGACACAGGGGTCTATGGCTACACCTTC. Amino acids: CASSLDTGVYGYTF.